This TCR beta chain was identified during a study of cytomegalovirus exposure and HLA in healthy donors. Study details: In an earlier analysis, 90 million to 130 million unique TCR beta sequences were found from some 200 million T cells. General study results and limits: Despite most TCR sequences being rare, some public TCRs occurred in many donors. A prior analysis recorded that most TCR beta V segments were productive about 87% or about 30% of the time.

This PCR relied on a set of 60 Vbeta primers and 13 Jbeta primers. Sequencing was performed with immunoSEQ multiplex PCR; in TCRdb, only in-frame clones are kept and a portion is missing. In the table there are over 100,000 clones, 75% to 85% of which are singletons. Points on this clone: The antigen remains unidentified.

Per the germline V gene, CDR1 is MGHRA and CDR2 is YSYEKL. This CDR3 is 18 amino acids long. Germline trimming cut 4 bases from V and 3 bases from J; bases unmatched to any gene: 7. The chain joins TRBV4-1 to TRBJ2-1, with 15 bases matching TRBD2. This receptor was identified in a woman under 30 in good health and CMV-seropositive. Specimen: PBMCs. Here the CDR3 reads CASSPGLAGGNNYNEQFF. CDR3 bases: TGCGCCAGCAGCCCGGGACTAGCGGGGGGCAATAACTACAATGAGCAGTTCTTC.